These T cell receptor beta chains were read from a single sample in a study of shared clonotypes between healthy human individuals. Generated by immunoSEQ multiplex PCR, the TCRdb table keeps only in-frame clones and is missing some. The data show around 2,000,000 clones, more than 85% seen once. Sequences were obtained from naive CD8+ T cells from PBMCs. These receptors were collected from a man aged 18 to 30 in good health. Some clones in this sample may be carry-over from other donors' samples. Both conserved end residues are part of each CDR3. Each record gives: CDR3 length, J gene, clone size, D gene, V gene, CDR3 protein, CDR3 DNA. The D gene is left open where the match is weak. The listing skips clone size in some rows; elsewhere it reads once, few, many or a size class.

>14|TRBJ2-1|NA|TRBD2|TRBV7-9
CASSLVAGADEQFF
TGTGCCAGCAGCTTGGTAGCGGGAGCGGATGAGCAGTTCTTC
>16|TRBJ1-1|NA|NA|TRBV15
CATSKYDAGWNTEAFF
TGTGCCACCAGCAAATACGACGCCGGGTGGAACACTGAAGCTTTCTTT
>17|TRBJ2-1|NA|NA|TRBV18
CASSPWGRLSSYNEQFF
TGTGCCAGCTCACCGTGGGGGCGGCTGAGCTCCTACAATGAGCAGTTCTTC
>14|TRBJ1-5|NA|NA|TRBV28
CASISGGSDQPQHF
TGTGCCAGCATCTCTGGGGGTAGTGATCAGCCCCAGCATTTT
>14|TRBJ2-1|NA|NA|TRBV28
CASSLEGGDWKQFF
TGTGCCAGCAGTTTAGAGGGCGGGGACTGGAAGCAGTTCTTC
>15|TRBJ2-3|NA|TRBD2|TRBV7-2
CASSLGGRAGDTQYF
TGTGCCAGCAGCTTAGGAGGGAGGGCTGGAGATACGCAGTATTTT
>14|TRBJ1-5|NA|NA|TRBV7-9
CASSTTASNQPQHF
TGTGCCAGCAGCACGACAGCTAGCAATCAGCCCCAGCATTTT
>13|TRBJ2-7|NA|NA|TRBV10-1
CASSEKGTNEQYF
TGCGCCAGCAGTGAGAAAGGAACGAACGAGCAGTACTTC
>15|TRBJ2-7|NA|NA|TRBV19
CASSMGAGDSYEQYF
TGTGCCAGTAGTATGGGTGCAGGGGACTCCTACGAGCAGTACTTC
>16|TRBJ2-5|once|TRBD2|TRBV19
CASSIGLAGGPETQYF
TGTGCCAGTAGTATCGGGCTAGCGGGAGGGCCGGAGACCCAGTACTTC
>21|TRBJ2-3|NA|NA|TRBV21-1
CASSKVFFGASGMNGTDTQYF
TGTGCCAGCAGCAAAGTTTTTTTCGGGGCTAGCGGGATGAACGGCACAGATACGCAGTATTTT
>14|TRBJ1-2|NA|NA|TRBV7-9
CASSLGSNFYGYTF
TGTGCCAGCAGCTTAGGGTCGAATTTCTATGGCTACACCTTC
>17|TRBJ2-1|NA|NA|TRBV27
CASSPRPRGVHYNEQFF
TGTGCCAGCAGTCCACGGCCCCGCGGGGTCCATTACAATGAGCAGTTCTTC
>16|TRBJ2-1|NA|NA|TRBV9
CASSVNRQTSYNEQFF
TGTGCCAGCAGCGTAAATCGACAGACCTCCTACAATGAGCAGTTCTTC
>17|TRBJ1-4|NA|NA|TRBV5-1
CASSDEGQSSTNEKLFF
TGCGCCAGCAGCGACGAAGGACAGTCATCAACTAATGAAAAACTGTTTTTT
>14|TRBJ1-1|NA|TRBD1|TRBV9
CASSARDRASEAFF
TGTGCCAGCAGCGCCCGGGACAGGGCCTCTGAAGCTTTCTTT
>15|TRBJ1-2|NA|NA|TRBV29-1
CSVEDPEFSNYGYTF
TGCAGCGTTGAAGACCCGGAATTCAGTAACTATGGCTACACCTTC
>13|TRBJ1-2|NA|TRBD1|TRBV19
CASSGGQRYGYTF
TGTGCCAGTAGTGGGGGACAGAGATATGGCTACACCTTC
>14|TRBJ2-3|NA|TRBD2|TRBV28
CASGGTSSTDTQYF
TGTGCCAGCGGAGGGACTAGCAGCACAGATACGCAGTATTTT
>13|TRBJ2-1|NA|TRBD2|TRBV29-1
CSAGTSGSIEQFF
TGCAGCGCCGGGACTAGCGGGAGTATCGAGCAGTTCTTC
>14|TRBJ2-7|once|NA|TRBV19
CASSTSTGGHEQYF
TGTGCCAGTAGTACCTCGACGGGGGGCCACGAGCAGTACTTC
>15|TRBJ2-1|NA|TRBD2|TRBV19
CASSISGAGNNEQFF
TGTGCCAGTAGCATCAGCGGGGCGGGCAACAATGAGCAGTTCTTC
>14|TRBJ1-5|NA|NA|TRBV9
CASSVGSRGQPQHF
TGTGCCAGCAGCGTAGGGTCGAGGGGTCAGCCCCAGCATTTT
>12|TRBJ2-1|NA|NA|TRBV9
CASSVSGGPGFF
TGTGCCAGCAGCGTGAGTGGTGGGCCTGGGTTCTTC
>13|TRBJ2-1|NA|NA|TRBV4-1
CASSPQKVHEQFF
TGCGCCAGCAGCCCCCAGAAGGTCCATGAGCAGTTCTTC
>17|TRBJ2-2|NA|TRBD1|TRBV9
CASSVAGGPSRTGELFF
TGTGCCAGCAGCGTGGCAGGGGGCCCCTCTCGCACCGGGGAGCTGTTTTTT
>17|TRBJ2-6|NA|NA|TRBV21-1
CASSARTVLSGANVLTF
TGTGCCAGCAGCGCCAGGACTGTCCTCTCTGGGGCCAACGTCCTGACTTTC
>12|TRBJ2-7|NA|NA|TRBV4-1
CASSQVGVEQYF
TGCGCCAGCAGCCAAGTGGGGGTCGAGCAGTACTTC
>11|TRBJ2-7|NA|NA|TRBV19
CASSRGYEQYF
TGTGCCAGTAGTCGGGGCTACGAGCAGTACTTC
>18|TRBJ2-3|NA|TRBD1|TRBV11-2
CASSVRSGQGAYTDTQYF
TGTGCCAGCAGCGTGAGATCGGGGCAGGGGGCCTACACAGATACGCAGTATTTT
>15|TRBJ1-1|NA|NA|TRBV27
CASSYSVGASTEAFF
TGTGCCAGCAGTTACTCGGTGGGGGCGAGCACTGAAGCTTTCTTT
>15|TRBJ1-1|NA|NA|TRBV7-2
CASSLVGGANTEAFF
TGTGCCAGCAGCTTAGTAGGGGGGGCGAACACTGAAGCTTTCTTT
>18|TRBJ2-1|NA|NA|TRBV10-3
CAISDRGVGRKTYNEQFF
TGTGCCATCAGTGATCGGGGTGTTGGGCGAAAGACCTACAATGAGCAGTTCTTC
>13|TRBJ2-2|once|NA|TRBV28
CASSLMGTGELFF
TGTGCCAGCAGTTTAATGGGGACCGGGGAGCTGTTTTTT
>15|TRBJ2-5|NA|TRBD2|TRBV9
CASSVESGRGETQYF
TGTGCCAGCAGCGTAGAGAGCGGGAGGGGCGAGACCCAGTACTTC
>13|TRBJ1-2|NA|TRBD1|TRBV2
CASHIRGNYGYTF
TGTGCCAGCCACATCAGGGGGAACTATGGCTACACCTTC
>13|TRBJ2-7|NA|NA|TRBV7-6
CASSLGNRYEQYF
TGTGCCAGCAGCCTCGGGAATCGGTACGAGCAGTACTTC
>12|TRBJ1-2|once|NA|TRBV7-9
CASSLGVYGYTF
TGTGCCAGCAGCTTAGGGGTCTATGGCTACACCTTC
>14|TRBJ2-5|NA|NA|TRBV12-5
CASGSRDEGETQYF
TGTGCTAGTGGTTCCAGGGACGAAGGAGAGACCCAGTACTTC
>16|TRBJ2-7|NA|NA|TRBV5-1
CASSSHGTARGDEQYF
TGCGCCAGCAGCTCCCACGGGACGGCTCGAGGTGACGAGCAGTACTTC
>14|TRBJ2-2|NA|TRBD2|TRBV28
CASGLAGNTGELFF
TGTGCCAGCGGGCTAGCGGGGAACACCGGGGAGCTGTTTTTT
>16|TRBJ2-1|NA|TRBD1|TRBV7-2
CASSLEAGGSYNEQFF
TGTGCCAGCAGCTTAGAGGCAGGGGGCTCCTACAATGAGCAGTTCTTC
>14|TRBJ2-5|once|NA|TRBV15
CATSRDAGEETQYF
TGTGCCACCAGCAGAGATGCTGGCGAAGAGACCCAGTACTTC
>20|TRBJ2-1|NA|NA|TRBV21-1
CASSPREKKKGTVTYNEQFF
TGTGCCAGCAGCCCTAGAGAGAAAAAGAAAGGGACAGTGACCTACAATGAGCAGTTCTTC
>14|TRBJ2-2|once|TRBD2|TRBV6-5
CASGSRGDTGELFF
TGTGCCAGCGGATCCCGGGGGGACACCGGGGAGCTGTTTTTT
>15|TRBJ1-1|few|TRBD1|TRBV7-9
CASSPGTAKNTEAFF
TGTGCCAGCAGCCCCGGGACAGCTAAGAACACTGAAGCTTTCTTT
>15|TRBJ1-5|NA|TRBD1|TRBV28
CASSLYRDRRQPQHF
TGTGCCAGCAGTTTATACCGGGACAGGCGTCAGCCCCAGCATTTT
>18|TRBJ2-1|NA|TRBD2|TRBV9
CASSSPGLAPSSYNEQFF
TGTGCCAGCAGCTCACCGGGACTAGCGCCGAGCTCCTACAATGAGCAGTTCTTC
>15|TRBJ1-2|NA|NA|TRBV28
CASSFSAGSYYGYTF
TGTGCCAGCAGTTTTTCAGCCGGGAGTTACTATGGCTACACCTTC
>18|TRBJ2-7|few|TRBD2|TRBV11-1
CASSLVASGAFFSYEQYF
TGTGCCAGCAGCTTAGTGGCTAGCGGGGCATTTTTCTCCTACGAGCAGTACTTC
>12|TRBJ1-6|NA|NA|TRBV2
CASSVRGSPLHF
TGTGCCAGCAGCGTACGTGGTTCACCCCTCCACTTT
>16|TRBJ2-3|NA|NA|TRBV9
CASSVGRDIRTDTQYF
TGTGCCAGCAGCGTAGGCCGGGACATCCGCACAGATACGCAGTATTTT
>18|TRBJ2-7|NA|TRBD2|TRBV27
CASSRTWASGRIGYEQYF
TGTGCCAGCAGCCGAACCTGGGCTAGCGGGAGGATTGGGTACGAGCAGTACTTC
>12|TRBJ1-3|NA|NA|TRBV6-1
CASSSGDNTIYF
TGTGCCAGCAGCTCCGGGGACAACACCATATATTTT
>13|TRBJ2-7|NA|NA|TRBV30
CAWSLASSYEQYF
TGTGCCTGGAGTCTTGCTAGCTCCTACGAGCAGTACTTC